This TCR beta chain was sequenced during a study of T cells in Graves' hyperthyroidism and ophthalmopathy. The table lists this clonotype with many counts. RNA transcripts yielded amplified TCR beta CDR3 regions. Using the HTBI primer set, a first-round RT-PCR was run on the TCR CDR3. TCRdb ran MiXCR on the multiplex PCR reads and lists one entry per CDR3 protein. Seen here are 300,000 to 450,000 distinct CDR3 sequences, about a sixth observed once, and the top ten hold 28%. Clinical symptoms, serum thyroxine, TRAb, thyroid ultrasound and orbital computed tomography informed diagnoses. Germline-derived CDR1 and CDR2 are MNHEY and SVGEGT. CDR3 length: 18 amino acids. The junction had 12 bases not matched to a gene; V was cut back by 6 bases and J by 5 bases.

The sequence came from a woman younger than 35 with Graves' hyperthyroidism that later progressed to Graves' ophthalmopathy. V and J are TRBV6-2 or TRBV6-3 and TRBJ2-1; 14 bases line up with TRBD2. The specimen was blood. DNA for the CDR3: TGTGCCAGCAGGCGACTAGCGGGGGGGAGTGGGATTCACAATGAGCAGTTCTTC. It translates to CASRRLAGGSGIHNEQFF.